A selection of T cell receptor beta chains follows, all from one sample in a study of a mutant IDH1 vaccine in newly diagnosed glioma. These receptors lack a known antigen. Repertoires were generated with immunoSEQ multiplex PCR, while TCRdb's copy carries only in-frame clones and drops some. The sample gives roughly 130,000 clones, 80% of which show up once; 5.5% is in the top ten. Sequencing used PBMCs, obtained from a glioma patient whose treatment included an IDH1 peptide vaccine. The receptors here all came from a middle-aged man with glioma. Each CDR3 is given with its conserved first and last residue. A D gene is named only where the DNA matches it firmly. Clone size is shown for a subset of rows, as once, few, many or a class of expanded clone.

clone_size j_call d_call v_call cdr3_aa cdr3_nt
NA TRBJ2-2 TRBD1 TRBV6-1 CASSGPGTDYTGELFF TGTGCCAGCAGTGGGCCCGGGACAGATTACACCGGGGAGCTGTTTTTT
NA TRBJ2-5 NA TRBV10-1 CASSALTQETQYF TGCGCCAGCAGTGCTTTAACACAAGAGACCCAGTACTTC
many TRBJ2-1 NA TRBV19 CASSIGGGAGNEQFF TGTGCCAGTAGTATAGGAGGGGGGGCCGGGAATGAGCAGTTCTTC
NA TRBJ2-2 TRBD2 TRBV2 CASSDGASGVNTGELFF TGTGCCAGCAGTGACGGGGCTAGCGGGGTCAACACCGGGGAGCTGTTTTTT
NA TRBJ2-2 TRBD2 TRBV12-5 CASGLVLPERLAGDRRYTGELFF TGTGCTAGTGGTTTGGTTTTACCCGAAAGACTAGCGGGAGATAGGCGGTACACCGGGGAGCTGTTTTTT
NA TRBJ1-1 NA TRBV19 CATWGDYTEAFF TGTGCCACCTGGGGGGATTACACTGAAGCTTTCTTT
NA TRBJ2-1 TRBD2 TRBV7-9 CASSPGTSGRTFYNEQFF TGTGCCAGCAGCCCTGGGACTAGCGGGAGGACGTTCTACAATGAGCAGTTCTTC
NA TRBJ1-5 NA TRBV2 CASSGIWNQPQHF TGTGCCAGCAGTGGGATATGGAATCAGCCCCAGCATTTT
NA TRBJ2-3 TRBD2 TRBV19 CASSTSGRSTDTQYF TGTGCCAGTAGTACGAGCGGGAGAAGCACAGATACGCAGTATTTT
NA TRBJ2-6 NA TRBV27 CASSLISGANVLTF TGTGCCAGCAGCCTTATCTCTGGGGCCAACGTCCTGACTTTC
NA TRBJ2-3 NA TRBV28 CASSTRVGDTQYF TGTGCCAGCAGTACCAGGGTCGGGGATACGCAGTATTTT
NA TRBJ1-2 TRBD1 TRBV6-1 CATRTGSPNYGYTF TGTGCCACTAGGACAGGATCACCTAACTATGGCTACACCTTC
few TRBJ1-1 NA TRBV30 CAWRPDSTYTEAFF TGTGCCTGGAGACCGGACAGCACTTACACTGAAGCTTTCTTT
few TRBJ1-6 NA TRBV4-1 CASSLRGGDSPLHF TGCGCCAGCAGCCTCCGGGGGGGAGATTCACCCCTCCACTTT
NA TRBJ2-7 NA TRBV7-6 CASSLDRTDYEQYF TGTGCCAGCAGCTTAGATAGAACAGACTACGAGCAGTACTTC
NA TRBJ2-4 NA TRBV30 CAWTPSPTKNIQYF TGTGCCTGGACGCCTAGCCCGACCAAAAACATTCAGTACTTC
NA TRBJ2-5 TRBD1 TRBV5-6 CASSSPGQGQETQYF TGTGCCAGCAGTTCACCGGGACAGGGTCAAGAGACCCAGTACTTC
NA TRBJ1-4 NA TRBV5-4 CASSLALNEKLFF TGTGCCAGCAGCTTGGCCCTCAATGAAAAACTGTTTTTT
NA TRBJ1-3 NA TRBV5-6 CASSRGRSGNTIYF TGTGCCAGCAGTCGTGGTAGATCTGGAAACACCATATATTTT
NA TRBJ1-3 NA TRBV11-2 CASSLSQLGNTIYF TGTGCCAGCAGCTTGTCGCAGCTAGGAAACACCATATATTTT
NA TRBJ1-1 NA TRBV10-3 CAIGGFVPNTEAFF TGTGCCATCGGGGGCTTTGTACCGAACACTGAAGCTTTCTTT
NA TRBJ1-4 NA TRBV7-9 CASSFREKLFF TGTGCCAGCAGCTTCCGTGAAAAACTGTTTTTT
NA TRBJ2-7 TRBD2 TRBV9 CASSVTGTSGSYEQYF TGTGCCAGCAGCGTTACCGGGACTAGCGGGTCCTACGAGCAGTACTTC
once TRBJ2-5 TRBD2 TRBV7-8 CASSLGLAGFGETQYF TGTGCCAGCAGCTTAGGACTAGCGGGGTTCGGAGAGACCCAGTACTTC
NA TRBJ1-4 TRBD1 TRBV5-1 CASSFRPRGQGEKLFF TGCGCCAGCAGCTTTCGACCCAGGGGGCAGGGCGAAAAACTGTTTTTT
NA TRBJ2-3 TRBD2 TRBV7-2 CASSLAWSGGTDTQYF TGTGCCAGCAGCTTAGCATGGAGCGGGGGGACAGATACGCAGTATTTT
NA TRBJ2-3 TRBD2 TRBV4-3 CASSLHRTGGATDTQYF TGCGCCAGCAGCCTGCACCGGACGGGGGGGGCCACAGATACGCAGTATTTT